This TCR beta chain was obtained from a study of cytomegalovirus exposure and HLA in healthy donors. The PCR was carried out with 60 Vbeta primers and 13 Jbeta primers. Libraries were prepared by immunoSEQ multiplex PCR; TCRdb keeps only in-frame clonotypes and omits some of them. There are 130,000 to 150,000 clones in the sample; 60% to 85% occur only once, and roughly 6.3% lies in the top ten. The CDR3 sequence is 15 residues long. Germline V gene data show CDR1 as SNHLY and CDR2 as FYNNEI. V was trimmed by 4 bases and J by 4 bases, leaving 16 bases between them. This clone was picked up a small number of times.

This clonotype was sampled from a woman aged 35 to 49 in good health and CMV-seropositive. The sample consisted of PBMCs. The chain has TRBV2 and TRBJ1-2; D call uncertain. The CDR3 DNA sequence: TGTGCCAGCAGTGGCATCGAGAGGGTAGCCTATGGCTACACCTTC. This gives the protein CASSGIERVAYGYTF.